Below are 10 T cell receptor delta chains sequenced from a single sample in a study of γδ T cells in repeated Plasmodium falciparum infection. Bulk repertoires came from Vgamma9/Vdelta2+ or Vdelta2-negative gammadelta T cells flow-sorted from PBMC. TCRdb re-processed the multiplex PCR reads using CATT. The sample contains 70,000 to 95,000 delta-chain clones, approximately 1.5% of which appear only once. Sample: gamma-delta T cells from blood. Every receptor here comes from a pool of human donors (malaria-infected and uninfected, not separated).

This clone was seen a few times. This is likely an artifact of a read error, given a far larger clone one base away. The sample contains more than one DNA sequence encoding this CDR3. The rearrangement links TRDV3 to TRDJ1, with D tentatively TRDD3 (5 bases). The CDR3 totals 14 residues. Germline CDR1 TVYSNPD, CDR2 GDNSRS (reference sequence). CDR3 DNA: TGTGCCTTCGGTACTGGTCGGTACACTGATAAACTCATCTTT. This translates into CAFGTGRYTDKLIF.

A few counts support this clone. It is likely a read error: a sequence one base away is far more abundant. The identical CDR3 is also encoded by other nucleotide sequences in the sample. The chain recombines TRDV1 with TRDJ1; D is perhaps TRDD2 (7 bases). Germline-derived CDR1 and CDR2 are TSWWSYY and QGS. This CDR3 is built from 19 residues. Trimming left V 5 bases short and J 0 bases short, with 25 bases between. CDR3 amino acids: CALGPRTPSFWGYTDKLIF. In DNA, the CDR3 is TGTGCTCTTGGGCCCCGTACACCTTCCTTCTGGGGTTACACCGATAAACTCATCTTT.

As concerns this clone: The TCRdb record carries a much larger clone's protein, which differs from this DNA's translation at residue 7; a read error is the likely cause, and the protein listed here is the DNA translation. V and J are TRDV2 and TRDJ3; 8 positions agree with TRDD3. TCRdb leaves out the J gene; it was filled in here by matching the DNA to germline. Trimming cost V 0 bases and J 2 bases; bases outside gene matches: 5. Germline CDR1 GEAIGNYY, CDR2 EKD. This CDR3 has 18 residues. This CDR3 reads CACDTVRGDTWDTRQMFF. The DNA for the CDR3 is TGTGCCTGTGACACCGTACGGGGGGATACCTGGGACACCCGACAGATGTTTTTC.

Ten or more counts support this clone. The protein given by TCRdb reflects a much larger clone and differs at residue 4 from this DNA's translation, likely from a read error; the protein shown is the DNA's translation. The J gene is TRDJ1, the V gene TRDV2; D is unresolved. In germline, CDR1 is GEAIGNYY, CDR2 EKD. This CDR3 region has 16 residues. The CDR3 coding sequence is TGTGCCTGTGGCACCGAGGAAGAAGAGGGCACCGATAAACTCATCTTT. Its protein is CACGTEEEEGTDKLIF.

Note on this clone: This likely came from a read error, as a far larger clone is one base away. The sample contains more than one DNA sequence encoding this CDR3. V and J are TRDV1 and TRDJ1; possible D gene TRDD3, 7 bases. V was trimmed by 3 bases and J by 0 bases, leaving 32 bases between them. The CDR3 consists of 22 residues. The germline CDR1 and CDR2 sequences are TSWWSYY and QGS. The CDR3 here is CALGEPLHLPSSTGVHTDKLIF. Written as DNA, the CDR3 is TGTGCTCTTGGGGAGCCTCTTCATCTTCCTTCTAGTACTGGGGTACACACCGATAAACTCATCTTT.

Comments on this clone: One base separates it from a far larger clone, so it is likely a read error. This sample also contains other DNA sequences that code for the same CDR3. This sequence joins TRDV1 and TRDJ1, with 10 bases matching TRDD3. V was pared by 2 bases and J by 1 base, with 28 bases of the junction left unmatched. CDR1 and CDR2 from the germline V gene are TSWWSYY and QGS. The CDR3 loop spans 24 amino acids. The CDR3 region is CALGELASDTGGCRIRRGTDKLIF. For the CDR3, the DNA is TGTGCTCTTGGGGAATTAGCCTCCGATACTGGGGGATGCCGGATCAGGAGAGGCACCGATAAACTCATCTTT.

This clone was seen a few times. A far larger clone differs by one base, so this is likely a read error. The sample has other DNA sequences that encode this CDR3 too. This chain connects TRDV1 to TRDJ1, with D possibly TRDD3 on 6 matching bases. The germline V and J ends were trimmed by 0 bases and 3 bases, with 29 bases remaining between them. In germline, CDR1 is TSWWSYY, CDR2 QGS. The CDR3 runs to 21 residues. CDR3 protein: CALGELGSLSTGGYIPDKLIF. The CDR3 coding sequence is TGTGCTCTTGGGGAACTAGGTAGCTTGTCTACTGGAGGATACATCCCCGATAAACTCATCTTT.

With respect to this clone: The TCRdb protein comes from a much larger clone and disagrees with this DNA's translation at residue 14, likely due to a read error; the protein given here is derived from the DNA. The genes are TRDV1 and TRDJ1; TRDD3 agrees at 7 bases. The J gene was missing in TCRdb and was found by matching the end of the DNA to germline. CDR1 TSWWSYY and CDR2 QGS come from the germline V gene. CDR3 size: 25 residues. The J segment lost 0 bases and the V segment lost 4 bases, leaving 35 bases of the junction unmatched. This CDR3 reads CALGAGPTYFSWGTRLRSYTDKLIF. CDR3 nucleotides: TGTGCTCTTGGGGCCGGCCCTACTTACTTCTCATGGGGGACACGCCTGAGATCGTACACCGATAAACTCATCTTT.

Details on this clone: A far larger clone is off by one base, so a read error is likely. Different DNA sequences within this sample yield the same CDR3. The chain uses TRDV2 and TRDJ1; 13 nucleotides agree with TRDD3. No J gene was available from TCRdb, and it was assigned here by a germline match of the DNA. The germline CDR1 and CDR2 sequences are GEAIGNYY and EKD. The CDR3 covers 19 residues. With 0 bases clipped from V and 3 bases from J, the junction kept 12 bases outside the gene matches. The CDR3: CACDTGGTGGYALPDKLIF. In nucleotides, the CDR3 is TGTGCCTGTGACACCGGGGGCACTGGGGGATACGCGTTACCCGATAAACTCATCTTT.

In the case of this clone: This likely stems from a read error, as it lies one base from a far larger clone. Other DNA sequences of this sample code for an identical CDR3. This sequence joins TRDV1 and TRDJ1; TRDD3 agrees at 11 bases. Germline-derived CDR1 and CDR2 are TSWWSYY and QGS. This CDR3 has 22 amino acids. V was pared by 3 bases and J by 1 base, with 22 bases of the junction left unmatched. CDR3 in amino acids: CALGDTVFLPGGYKSLTDKLIF. In DNA, the CDR3 is TGTGCTCTTGGGGACACTGTCTTCCTCCCTGGGGGATACAAGTCGCTCACCGATAAACTCATCTTT.